The 18 T cell receptor beta chains below come from one sample, sequenced in a study of T cells in Graves' hyperthyroidism and ophthalmopathy. Researchers amplified the TCR beta CDR3 regions from RNA transcripts. HTBI primers were the set used in a first-round RT-PCR of the TCR CDR3. Each CDR3 protein gets one entry after TCRdb re-called the multiplex PCR reads with MiXCR. Of approximately 28,000 distinct CDR3 sequences in the sample, around 40% are singletons; the top ten hold about 9.4%. The sample comprised blood. The receptors originated from a woman in her 30s with Graves' hyperthyroidism.

J is TRBJ2-2 and V is TRBV7-8; 9 nucleotides match TRBD2. CDR3 length: 14 amino acids. J was trimmed by 4 bases and V by 10 bases; bases with no gene match: 7. Germline V CDR1 and CDR2: SGHVS, FQNEAQ. The CDR3 DNA follows: TGTGCCACATGGGGAGCGGGAGGCACCGGGGAGCTGTTTTTT. As protein: CATWGAGGTGELFF.

In its sample, this clonotype was seen many times. This sequence joins TRBV20-1 and TRBJ1-6; perhaps TRBD1 as D (5 bases). V lost 2 bases, J lost 7 bases, and 21 bases lay in between. Germline CDR1 is DFQATT and CDR2 is SNEGSKA (reference sequence). CDR3 size: 17 residues. The CDR3 sequence is CSARYVGDRGRNSPLHF. Written as DNA, the CDR3 is TGCAGTGCTAGATACGTCGGGGACCGGGGGAGGAATTCACCCCTCCACTTT.

Ten or more counts support this clonotype. This rearrangement joins TRBV3-1 to TRBJ1-6; possible D gene TRBD1, 5 bases. CDR1 and CDR2 from the germline V gene are LGHDT and YNNKEL (reference sequence). Trimming stripped 3 bases from V and 8 bases from J, with 5 bases between. This CDR3 region has 12 residues. CDR3: CASSQGDSPLHF. Here the CDR3 DNA reads TGTGCCAGCAGCCAGGGGGATTCACCCCTCCACTTT. Complete variable domain (other parts from reference TRBV3-1 and TRBJ1-6): DTAVSQTPKYLVTQMGNDKSIKCEQNLGHDTMYWYKQDSKKFLKIMFSYNNKELIINETVPNRFSPKSPDKAHLNLHINSLELGDSAVYFCASSQGDSPLHFGNGTRLTVT.

The chain carries TRBV18 and TRBJ2-1; maybe TRBD2 (6 bases). The CDR3 contains 15 residues. CDR1 KGHSH and CDR2 LQKENI come from the germline V gene. Trimming took off 3 bases at V and 6 bases at J, with 15 bases between the two ends. As DNA, the CDR3 is TGTGCCAGCTCACCCGGAGGGTTGTTCGGCAATGAGCAGTTCTTC. Protein sequence: CASSPGGLFGNEQFF.

The chain is built from TRBV3-1 and TRBJ1-2; 8 nucleotides align to TRBD1. J was trimmed by 6 bases and V by 3 bases; bases with no gene match: 21. This CDR3 is 19 amino acids long. CDR1 is LGHDT and CDR2 is YNNKEL in the germline V gene (reference sequence). CDR3 nucleotides: TGTGCCAGCAGCCAGACCCCCGGGACAGGCTCCTCCTTCACCCATGGCTACACCTTC. Residues: CASSQTPGTGSSFTHGYTF.

The V gene is TRBV15, the J gene TRBJ2-3; 9 nucleotides line up with TRBD2. CDR1 is LNHNV, CDR2 YYDKDF, per germline (reference sequence). This CDR3 is built from 15 residues. After removal of 4 bases from V and 2 bases from J, the junction contained 4 bases not matched to a gene. CDR3 residues: CATSTRLADTDTQYF. CDR3 DNA: TGTGCCACCAGCACCCGACTAGCGGACACAGATACGCAGTATTTT.

The chain carries TRBV20-1 and TRBJ2-1, with 7 bases aligning to TRBD2. The CDR3 spans 14 residues. The junction had 9 bases not matched to a gene; V was cut back by 6 bases and J by 4 bases. CDR1 and CDR2 from the germline V gene are DFQATT and SNEGSKA (reference sequence). The CDR3, as DNA: TGCAGTGCCCTAGGACTAGTGGGGTACAATGAGCAGTTCTTC. Protein product: CSALGLVGYNEQFF.

This clonotype was detected many times. The J gene is TRBJ2-2, the V gene TRBV27; 8 bases are shared with TRBD2. Germline assignment: CDR1 MNHEY and CDR2 SMNVEV (reference sequence). This CDR3 comprises 14 residues. V shed 6 bases, J shed 6 bases, and the junction held 6 bases outside the gene matches. Here the CDR3 DNA reads TGTGCCAGCAGGCCGGGACTAGAGGCCGGGGAGCTGTTTTTT. This sequence encodes CASRPGLEAGELFF.

V gene TRBV7-2 combines with J gene TRBJ2-2; unclear D gene. The CDR3 runs 12 residues. Germline V gene data show CDR1 as SGHTA and CDR2 as FQGNSA. V lost 1 base and J 8 bases, leaving 5 bases between the germline ends. CDR3 protein: CASSLVTGELFF. The DNA for the CDR3 is TGTGCCAGCAGCTTAGTCACAGGGGAGCTGTTTTTT.

By share of the sample, this clonotype is medium-sized (0.01 to 0.1%). This chain uses TRBV24-1 with TRBJ2-2, with a weak D call TRBD1 (6 bases). The CDR3 spans 12 residues. Trimming stripped 4 bases from V and 9 bases from J, with 8 bases between. Germline V gives CDR1 KGHDR, CDR2 SFDVKD. The CDR3 region has the DNA TGTGCCACCAGTGAGGGGGCCCGGGAGCTGTTTTTT. Its translation: CATSEGARELFF.

At least ten counts were recorded for this clonotype. The chain employs TRBV7-9 and TRBJ2-7, with 8 bases aligning to TRBD1. With V trimmed by 10 bases and J by 2 bases, 16 bases remained unmatched. This CDR3 contains 16 residues. The germline V gene encodes CDR1 SEHNR and CDR2 FQNEAQ (reference sequence). The CDR3 protein is CATRDRSSSLPYEQYF. As DNA, the CDR3 is TGTGCCACCCGGGACAGGTCTTCATCGCTCCCCTACGAGCAGTACTTC. Full variable domain (outside the CDR3, taken from reference TRBV7-9 and TRBJ2-7): DTGVSQNPRHKITKRGQNVTFRCDPISEHNRLYWYRQTLGQGPEFLTYFQNEAQLEKSRLLSDRFSAERPKGSFSTLEIQRTEQGDSAMYLCATRDRSSSLPYEQYFGPGTRLTVT.

This clonotype turned up a few times. Relative to the germline gene, one junction end is altered; a read error may explain this. The gene calls are TRBV5-6 and TRBJ2-1; D may be TRBD1 or TRBD2 (6 bases each). The CDR3 length is 14 residues. In germline, CDR1 is SGHDT, CDR2 YYEEEE. CDR3 sequence (DNA): TGTGCCAGCAGCTTTAGGGGGGCCTACAATGTGCAGTTCTTC. Translating gives CASSFRGAYNVQFF.

In this sample, this clonotype is medium-sized. The genes are TRBV15 and TRBJ2-5; D may be TRBD1 (6 bases). CDR1 LNHNV and CDR2 YYDKDF come from the germline V gene (reference sequence). The germline V and J ends were trimmed by 0 bases and 2 bases, with 7 bases remaining between them. This CDR3 is 14 amino acids long. CDR3 DNA: TGTGCCACCAGCAGAGACAGGGGACAAGAGACCCAGTACTTC. Protein sequence: CATSRDRGQETQYF. Full variable domain (outside the CDR3, taken from reference TRBV15 and TRBJ2-5): DAMVIQNPRYQVTQFGKPVTLSCSQTLNHNVMYWYQQKSSQAPKLLFHYYDKDFNNEADTPDNFQSRRPNTSFCFLDIRSPGLGDTAMYLCATSRDRGQETQYFGPGTRLLVL.

On this clonotype itself: This may stem from a read error, because a much larger clone lies one nucleotide away. The J gene is TRBJ2-3, the V gene TRBV27; weak D call: TRBD2 (6 bases). This CDR3 has 16 amino acids. V dropped 2 bases and J dropped 0 bases, with 12 bases sitting between them. In germline, CDR1 is MNHEY, CDR2 SMNVEV (reference sequence). The CDR3 DNA reads as TGTGCCAGCAGTTTAACTAGCTGGGCTAGCACAGATACGCAGTATTTT. Translating gives CASSLTSWASTDTQYF.

This chain joins TRBV29-1 and TRBJ2-7; 11 bases fit TRBD2. Trimming removed 5 bases from V and 4 bases from J; junction bases left unmatched: 19. The CDR3 is 18 residues long. Per the germline V gene, CDR1 is SQVTM and CDR2 is ANQGSEA. This chain's CDR3 is CSVKVLLAGVSLAYEQYF. For the CDR3, the DNA is TGCAGCGTTAAGGTACTACTAGCGGGAGTTTCCTTGGCTTACGAGCAGTACTTC.

V usage is TRBV29-1 and J usage is TRBJ2-7; 7 bases are a match to TRBD2. Germline V lookup: CDR1 SQVTM, CDR2 ANQGSEA. The ends lost 6 bases at V and 2 bases at J; junction bases unmatched: 7. The CDR3 has 13 residues. The CDR3 reads CSVDSSGAYEQYF. CDR3 coding DNA: TGCAGCGTAGACTCCAGCGGGGCCTACGAGCAGTACTTC.

This sequence joins TRBV3-1 and TRBJ1-6, with TRBD1 matching over 7 bases. V lost 1 base, J lost 14 bases, and 29 bases stayed unmatched. CDR3 size: 21 residues. Germline V CDR1 and CDR2: LGHDT, YNNKEL (reference sequence). This CDR3 reads CASSQVGVAGQDAINARALHF. CDR3 DNA sequence: TGTGCCAGCAGCCAAGTTGGGGTGGCCGGACAGGACGCTATAAACGCGCGGGCCCTCCACTTT.

This clonotype occurred a few times. This chain connects TRBV29-1 to TRBJ2-7; 7 bases agree with TRBD1. This CDR3 spans 13 amino acids. Trimming at V came to 6 bases and at J to 6 bases, leaving 11 bases not matched to a gene. Germline V CDR1 and CDR2: SQVTM, ANQGSEA. CDR3: CSVERTGRTEQYF. The CDR3 DNA reads TGCAGCGTAGAGCGGACAGGAAGAACCGAGCAGTACTTC.